The T cell receptor beta chain described here comes from a study of T cell changes during pregnancy in multiple sclerosis. The method was immunoSEQ multiplex PCR; TCRdb's version includes in-frame clones alone and lacks a portion of them. Altogether about 70,000 clones are present, approximately 92% being singletons, with the ten largest covering roughly 3.2%. V lost 7 bases and J lost 4; bases outside the gene matches: 10. Germline CDR1 SNHLY, CDR2 FYNNEI. This CDR3 comprises 14 residues. This receptor was taken from a female donor in good health, enrolled as a control in a pregnancy study. The source was CD8+ T cells from peripheral blood mononuclear cells, collected in the third trimester of pregnancy. J is TRBJ2-7 and V is TRBV2; 7 bases agree with TRBD1. This CDR3 reads CASNNGDSLYEQYF. In DNA, the CDR3 is TGTGCCAGCAACAACGGGGACAGCTTGTACGAGCAGTACTTC. The whole variable domain, filled in from reference TRBV2 and TRBJ2-7, reads EPEVTQTPSHQVTQMGQEVILRCVPISNHLYFYWYRQILGQKVEFLVSFYNNEISEKSEIFDDQFSVERPDGSNFTLKIRSTKLEDSAMYFCASNNGDSLYEQYFGPGTRLTVT.